These 23 T cell receptor beta chains came from one sample sequenced in a study of T cell repertoires in cytomegalovirus infection. TCRdb fed the reads into MiXCR, producing one record per CDR3 protein. Of roughly 640,000 distinct CDR3 sequences listed, 24% are singletons. The material sequenced was CD8+ T cells from PBMCs. The source of these receptors is a human donor in good health (CMV status not recorded). Some clones in this sample may be carry-over from other donors' samples.

There are a few counts of this clonotype. The chain uses TRBV7-3 and TRBJ2-6, with TRBD1 matching 10 bases. This CDR3 has 18 amino acids. V dropped 4 bases and J dropped 0; count of bases not matched to a gene: 6. Germline lookup yields CDR1 SGHTA and CDR2 FQGTGA. DNA of the CDR3: TGTGCCAGCAGCTCCGGGACAGGGGTCCTCTCTGGGGCCAACGTCCTGACTTTC. Translated, it gives CASSSGTGVLSGANVLTF.

This clonotype has just one count. The chain carries TRBV3-1 and TRBJ2-1, with 10 positions matching TRBD2. This CDR3 comprises 18 residues. The germline V gene has CDR1 LGHDT and CDR2 YNNKEL (reference sequence). After removal of 0 bases from V and 6 bases from J, the junction contained 11 bases not matched to a gene. DNA of the CDR3: TGTGCCAGCAGCCAAGATCCGGTAGTAGCGGGGGGCCGCAATGAGCAGTTCTTC. It is translated as CASSQDPVVAGGRNEQFF.

This clonotype has only one observation. The J gene is TRBJ2-3, the V gene TRBV10-1; TRBD1 might be the D (6 bases). With 3 bases removed from V and 3 bases from J, the gap between germline ends came to 10 bases. Germline CDR1 is WNHNN and CDR2 is SYGVQD (reference sequence). CDR3 length: 14 amino acids. CDR3: CASSDGQITDTQYF. The CDR3 nucleotides read TGCGCCAGCAGTGATGGACAGATAACAGATACGCAGTATTTT.

This clonotype was detected a few times. The rearrangement links TRBV11-3 to TRBJ2-3; D is undetermined. V lost 1 base and J lost 6, with 11 bases in between. This CDR3 has 14 amino acids. Germline V gene sequence: CDR1 SGHNT, CDR2 YENEEA. The CDR3 is CASSLGEYGDTQYF. The DNA of the CDR3 is TGTGCCAGCAGCTTAGGCGAGTACGGTGATACGCAGTATTTT.

This clonotype has only a few counts. V and J are TRBV10-1 and TRBJ1-5; D possibly corresponds to TRBD1 (5 bases). This CDR3 comprises 15 residues. V lost 0 bases and J 3 bases, leaving 9 bases between the germline ends. From germline, CDR1 is WNHNN and CDR2 SYGVQD (reference sequence). The DNA for the CDR3 is TGCGCCAGCAGTGAGTCGAGGGGAATCAATCAGCCCCAGCATTTT. The encoded protein is CASSESRGINQPQHF.

This clonotype was seen a handful of times. The V and J genes are TRBV5-1 and TRBJ1-2; the D gene is possibly TRBD1 (5 bases). With 2 bases removed from V and 4 bases from J, the gap between germline ends came to 12 bases. The CDR3 totals 14 residues. Germline V gene sequence: CDR1 SGHRS, CDR2 YFSETQ. This CDR3 reads CASSLTLGAYGYTF. In nucleotides, the CDR3 is TGCGCCAGCAGCTTAACCCTCGGGGCCTATGGCTACACCTTC.

The chain combines TRBV5-6 with TRBJ1-2, with 8 positions matching TRBD1. CDR1 and CDR2 from the germline V gene are SGHDT and YYEEEE. This CDR3 has 15 residues. The trim removed 2 bases at V and 4 bases at J, leaving 7 bases unmatched. For the CDR3, the DNA is TGTGCCAGCAGCTTTGTTCGGGACAGGAGCTATGGCTACACCTTC. Residues: CASSFVRDRSYGYTF.

The chain joins TRBV30 to TRBJ2-6; D gene ambiguous. The germline gives CDR1 GTSNPN, CDR2 SVGIG (reference sequence). CDR3 size: 18 residues. V lost 0 bases, J lost 0 bases, and 15 bases lay in between. The CDR3 protein is CAWSVGPRKGSGANVLTF. The CDR3 DNA reads TGTGCCTGGAGTGTTGGCCCCCGGAAAGGCTCTGGGGCCAACGTCCTGACTTTC.

The table lists this clonotype with a few counts. CDR3 region: CSARVRGQGIYEQYF. In DNA form, the CDR3 reads TGCAGTGCTAGAGTTAGGGGACAGGGGATTTACGAGCAGTACTTC. V gene TRBV20-1 combines with J gene TRBJ2-7; 10 bases fit TRBD1. From germline, CDR1 is DFQATT and CDR2 SNEGSKA (reference sequence). The CDR3 covers 15 residues. V shed 1 base, J shed 4 bases, and the junction held 7 bases outside the gene matches.

This clonotype occurred a few times. The chain has TRBV28 and TRBJ1-1, with a weak D call TRBD1 (6 bases). The germline V gene has CDR1 MDHEN and CDR2 SYDVKM. The CDR3 has 14 amino acids. The V and J ends lost 5 bases and 4 bases respectively, with 14 bases between them. DNA for the CDR3: TGTGCCAGCAGTCTACGGGACAACCCCACTGAAGCTTTCTTT. Translation gives CASSLRDNPTEAFF. Looking up the rest from reference TRBV28 and TRBJ1-1 gives the full variable domain: DVKVTQSSRYLVKRTGEKVFLECVQDMDHENMFWYRQDPGLGLRLIYFSYDVKMKEKGDIPEGYSVSREKKERFSLILESASTNQTSMYLCASSLRDNPTEAFFGQGTRLTVV.

The chain links TRBV4-3 to TRBJ1-1, with D perhaps TRBD1 (5 bases). This CDR3 comprises 16 residues. The germline CDR1 and CDR2 sequences are LGHNA and YSLEER. Trimming pared 2 bases from V and 0 bases from J, leaving 13 bases between. The DNA of the CDR3 is TGCGCCAGCAGCCAATCACGACGGGGGATGAACACTGAAGCTTTCTTT. Protein: CASSQSRRGMNTEAFF.

A few counts support this clonotype. This chain uses TRBV6-6 with TRBJ1-4; D gene unclear. Per germline, CDR1 MNHNY and CDR2 SVGAGI (reference sequence). The CDR3 has 14 amino acids. V was cut by 6 bases and J by 8 bases, with 16 bases left in between. CDR3 nucleotide sequence: TGTGCCAGCAGGCCTCGGAGGGCTGAAGAAAAACTGTTTTTT. Translation gives CASRPRRAEEKLFF.

Only a few counts were recorded for this clonotype. V is TRBV29-1 and J is TRBJ2-1; 16 bases map to TRBD2. The CDR3 totals 16 residues. V dropped 3 bases and J dropped 4; count of bases not matched to a gene: 3. CDR1 is SQVTM and CDR2 is ANQGSEA in the germline V gene. The CDR3 sequence is CSVEGLAGGQYNEQFF. CDR3 nucleotides: TGCAGCGTTGAGGGACTAGCGGGGGGGCAATACAATGAGCAGTTCTTC.

Comments on this clonotype: Possible read error: a much larger clone is one base away. The chain joins TRBV12-5 to TRBJ2-3; D uncertain. Trimming removed 8 bases at V and 5 bases at J, with 8 bases between. This CDR3 region has 11 residues. Germline V lookup: CDR1 LGHNT, CDR2 FRNRAP. CDR3 amino acids: CASQSRDTQYF. The CDR3 DNA reads TGTGCTAGTCAGTCAAGAGATACGCAGTATTTT.

This clonotype was recorded at least ten times. The rearrangement joins TRBV6-5 to TRBJ2-1; 7 bases are a match to TRBD2. Trimming took 0 bases from V and 3 from J; bases not matched to a gene: 2. This CDR3 comprises 15 residues. Germline loops: CDR1 MNHEY, CDR2 SVGAGI. Here the CDR3 DNA reads TGTGCCAGCAGTTACTCGAGCGGGGACTACAATGAGCAGTTCTTC. It translates to CASSYSSGDYNEQFF.

This clonotype was seen many times. This chain connects TRBV28 to TRBJ1-1; D ambiguous. Germline V gives CDR1 MDHEN, CDR2 SYDVKM. V gave up 2 bases and J gave up 6 bases, with 16 bases separating them. The CDR3 loop spans 15 amino acids. CDR3 nucleotide sequence: TGTGCCAGCAGTTTAATTTTTTATGGTGCCGCTGAAGCTTTCTTT. Protein sequence: CASSLIFYGAAEAFF.

The chain uses TRBV6-4 and TRBJ1-1; 9 bases line up with TRBD1. The germline CDR1 and CDR2 sequences are MRHNA and SNTAGT. With V trimmed by 8 bases and J by 4 bases, 5 bases remained unmatched. The CDR3 totals 13 residues. CDR3 region: CASGQGLGTEAFF. The CDR3 DNA reads TGTGCCAGCGGACAGGGGTTGGGCACTGAAGCTTTCTTT.

This clonotype was observed many times. The chain uses TRBV7-2 and TRBJ1-6; a weak D match, TRBD1 (6 bases). The CDR3 totals 20 residues. In germline, CDR1 is SGHTA, CDR2 FQGNSA. Between the trimmed V and J ends, which lost 5 bases and 4 bases, there was a span of 27 bases. The CDR3 loop reads CASSKAPFTGAVVYNSPLHF. The CDR3 nucleotides are TGTGCCAGCAGCAAAGCTCCTTTTACGGGGGCCGTTGTGTATAATTCACCCCTCCACTTT.

This rearrangement joins TRBV14 to TRBJ2-3; D is perhaps TRBD1 (5 bases). There are 15 residues in the CDR3. CDR1 SGHDN and CDR2 FVKESK come from the germline V gene. The ends were cut back, 4 bases at V and 4 bases at J, with 15 bases in the middle. CDR3 bases: TGTGCCAGCAGCCGCTGGCAGGGAAAGGCAGATACGCAGTATTTT. Translated, it gives CASSRWQGKADTQYF.

In this sample, this clonotype turned up a few times. The V and J genes are TRBV2 and TRBJ2-1, with a weak D call TRBD2 (6 bases). With 11 bases removed from V and 4 bases from J, the gap between germline ends came to 12 bases. This CDR3 comprises 12 residues. Germline CDR1 reads SNHLY; CDR2 reads FYNNEI. Here the CDR3 DNA reads TGTGCCGGTCCGGGAGATTACAATGAGCAGTTCTTC. Protein product: CAGPGDYNEQFF.

This clonotype was observed many times. This sequence joins TRBV7-6 and TRBJ1-2; D gene uncertain. Per germline, CDR1 SGHVS and CDR2 FNYEAQ. V gave up 4 bases and J gave up 7 bases, with 16 bases separating them. The CDR3 loop spans 14 amino acids. The CDR3, as DNA: TGTGCCAGCAGCTCCTTAGAGGACCGTGGTGGCTACACCTTC. This translates into CASSSLEDRGGYTF.

V and J are TRBV28 and TRBJ2-6; D could derive from TRBD1 or TRBD2 (5 bases each). This CDR3 has 18 residues. V gave up 7 bases and J gave up 0 bases, with 19 bases separating them. Germline V gives CDR1 MDHEN, CDR2 SYDVKM. The CDR3 nucleotides are TGTGCCAGCATCCCATGGGGGACCCATTTCTCTGGGGCCAACGTCCTGACTTTC. The encoded protein is CASIPWGTHFSGANVLTF.

This clonotype was seen at least ten times. The V and J genes are TRBV7-8 and TRBJ2-1, with 9 bases fitting TRBD1. V lost 5 bases and J lost 9; bases outside the gene matches: 11. The length of the CDR3 is 15 residues. Germline V gene lookup returns CDR1 SGHVS and CDR2 FQNEAQ. The CDR3 DNA reads TGTGCCAGCAGCAAGCCGGGACAGGGTGATAGTGAGCAGTTCTTC. It encodes CASSKPGQGDSEQFF.